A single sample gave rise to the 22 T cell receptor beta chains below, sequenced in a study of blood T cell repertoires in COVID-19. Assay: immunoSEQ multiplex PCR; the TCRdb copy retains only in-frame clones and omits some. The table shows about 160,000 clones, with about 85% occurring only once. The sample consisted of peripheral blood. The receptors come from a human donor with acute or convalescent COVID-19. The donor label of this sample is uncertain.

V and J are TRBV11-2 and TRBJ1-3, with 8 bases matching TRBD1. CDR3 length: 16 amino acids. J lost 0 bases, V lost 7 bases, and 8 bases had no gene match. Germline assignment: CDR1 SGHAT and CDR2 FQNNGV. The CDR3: CASTRTGTSSGNTIYF. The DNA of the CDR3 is TGTGCCAGCACCAGGACAGGGACGAGCTCTGGAAACACCATATATTTT.

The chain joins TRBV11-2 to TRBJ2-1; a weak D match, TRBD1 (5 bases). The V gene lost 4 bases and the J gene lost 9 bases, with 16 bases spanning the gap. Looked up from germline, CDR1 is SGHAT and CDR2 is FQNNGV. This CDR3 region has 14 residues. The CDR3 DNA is TGTGCCAGCAGCTCCCGCCAGGGCGGTAGTGAGCAGTTCTTC. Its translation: CASSSRQGGSEQFF.

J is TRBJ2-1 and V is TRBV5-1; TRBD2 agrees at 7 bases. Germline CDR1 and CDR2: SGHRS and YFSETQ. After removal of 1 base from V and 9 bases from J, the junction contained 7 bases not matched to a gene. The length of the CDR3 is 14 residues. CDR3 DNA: TGCGCCAGCAGCTTGTCGGGGGGAAGGGGTGAGCAGTTCTTC. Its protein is CASSLSGGRGEQFF.

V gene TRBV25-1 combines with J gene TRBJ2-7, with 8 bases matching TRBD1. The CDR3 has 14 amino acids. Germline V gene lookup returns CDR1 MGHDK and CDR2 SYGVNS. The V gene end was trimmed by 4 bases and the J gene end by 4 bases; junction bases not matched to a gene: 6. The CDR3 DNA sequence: TGTGCCAGCAGTGCCGGGACAGGCCAGTACGAGCAGTACTTC. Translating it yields CASSAGTGQYEQYF.

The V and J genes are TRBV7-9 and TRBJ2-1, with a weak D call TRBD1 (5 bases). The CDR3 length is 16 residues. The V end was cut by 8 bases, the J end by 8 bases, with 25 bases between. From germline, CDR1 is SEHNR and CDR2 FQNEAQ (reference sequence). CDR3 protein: CASAVRETHSMDEQFF. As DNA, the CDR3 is TGTGCCAGCGCCGTCAGGGAAACCCACTCTATGGATGAGCAGTTCTTC.

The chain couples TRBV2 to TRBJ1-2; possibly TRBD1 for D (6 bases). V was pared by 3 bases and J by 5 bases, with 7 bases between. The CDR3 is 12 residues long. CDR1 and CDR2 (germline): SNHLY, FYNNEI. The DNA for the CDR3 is TGTGCCAGCAGTGACAGGGGTTATGGCTACACCTTC. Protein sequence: CASSDRGYGYTF.

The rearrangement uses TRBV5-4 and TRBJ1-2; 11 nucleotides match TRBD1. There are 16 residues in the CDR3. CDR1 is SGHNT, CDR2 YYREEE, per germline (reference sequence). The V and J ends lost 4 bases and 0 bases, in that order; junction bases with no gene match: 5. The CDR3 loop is CASSPPGQGANYGYTF. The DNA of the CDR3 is TGTGCCAGCAGCCCTCCGGGACAGGGGGCTAACTATGGCTACACCTTC.

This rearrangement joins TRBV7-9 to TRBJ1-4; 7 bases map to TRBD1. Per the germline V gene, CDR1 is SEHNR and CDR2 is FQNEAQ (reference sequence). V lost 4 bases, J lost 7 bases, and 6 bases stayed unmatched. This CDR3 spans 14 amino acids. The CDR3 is CASSSLQGGEKLFF. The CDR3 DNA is TGTGCCAGCAGCTCCCTCCAGGGGGGTGAAAAACTGTTTTTT.

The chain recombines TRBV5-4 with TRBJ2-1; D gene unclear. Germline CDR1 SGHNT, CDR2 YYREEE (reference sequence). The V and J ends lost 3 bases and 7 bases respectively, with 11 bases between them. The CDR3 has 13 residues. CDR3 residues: CASSWPSRNEQFF. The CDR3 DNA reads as TGTGCCAGCAGCTGGCCTTCTAGGAATGAGCAGTTCTTC. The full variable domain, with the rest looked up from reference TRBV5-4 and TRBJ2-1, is ETGVTQSPTHLIKTRGQQVTLRCSSQSGHNTVSWYQQALGQGPQFIFQYYREEENGRGNFPPRFSGLQFPNYSSELNVNALELDDSALYLCASSWPSRNEQFFGPGTRLTVL.

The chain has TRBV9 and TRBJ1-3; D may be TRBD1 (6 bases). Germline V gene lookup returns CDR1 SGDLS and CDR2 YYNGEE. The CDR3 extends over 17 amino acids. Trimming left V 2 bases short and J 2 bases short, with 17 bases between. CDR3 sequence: CASSVAPGHSPGNTIYF. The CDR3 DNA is TGTGCCAGCAGCGTCGCCCCGGGACACTCCCCTGGAAACACCATATATTTT.

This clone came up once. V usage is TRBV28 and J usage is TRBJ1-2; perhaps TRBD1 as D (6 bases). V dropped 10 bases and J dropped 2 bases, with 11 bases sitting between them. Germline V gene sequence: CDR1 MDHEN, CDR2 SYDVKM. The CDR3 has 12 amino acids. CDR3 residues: CATGQTNYGYTF. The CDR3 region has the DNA TGTGCCACCGGACAGACAAACTATGGCTACACCTTC.

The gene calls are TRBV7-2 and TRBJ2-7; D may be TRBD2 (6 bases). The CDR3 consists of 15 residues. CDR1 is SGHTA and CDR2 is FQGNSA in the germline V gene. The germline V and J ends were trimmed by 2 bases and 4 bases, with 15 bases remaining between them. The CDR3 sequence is CASSLPSRLGYEQYF. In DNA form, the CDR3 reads TGTGCCAGCAGCTTACCTTCTCGACTAGGGTACGAGCAGTACTTC. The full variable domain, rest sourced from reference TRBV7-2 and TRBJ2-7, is GAGVSQSPSNKVTEKGKDVELRCDPISGHTALYWYRQSLGQGLEFLIYFQGNSAPDKSGLPSDRFSAERTGGSVSTLTIQRTQQEDSAVYLCASSLPSRLGYEQYFGPGTRLTVT.

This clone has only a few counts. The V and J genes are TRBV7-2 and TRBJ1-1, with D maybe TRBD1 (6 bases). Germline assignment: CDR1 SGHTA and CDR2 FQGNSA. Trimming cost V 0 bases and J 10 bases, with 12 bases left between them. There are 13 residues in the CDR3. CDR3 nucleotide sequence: TGTGCCAGCAGCTTAGCGGGGAGAGGGGGAGCTTTCTTT. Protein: CASSLAGRGGAFF.

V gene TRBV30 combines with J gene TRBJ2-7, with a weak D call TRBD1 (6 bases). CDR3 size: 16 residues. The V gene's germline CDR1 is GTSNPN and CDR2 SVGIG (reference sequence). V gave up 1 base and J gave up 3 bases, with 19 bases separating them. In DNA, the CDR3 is TGTGCCTGGAGTGGGACTCTGGGGGCAAAAGGCTACGAGCAGTACTTC. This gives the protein CAWSGTLGAKGYEQYF.

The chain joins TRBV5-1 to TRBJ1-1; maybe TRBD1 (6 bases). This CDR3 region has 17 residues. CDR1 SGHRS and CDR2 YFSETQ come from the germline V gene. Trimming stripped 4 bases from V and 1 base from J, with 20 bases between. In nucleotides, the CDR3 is TGCGCCAGCAGCCACAGGGACACCCACGAATCGAACACTGAAGCTTTCTTT. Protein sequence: CASSHRDTHESNTEAFF.

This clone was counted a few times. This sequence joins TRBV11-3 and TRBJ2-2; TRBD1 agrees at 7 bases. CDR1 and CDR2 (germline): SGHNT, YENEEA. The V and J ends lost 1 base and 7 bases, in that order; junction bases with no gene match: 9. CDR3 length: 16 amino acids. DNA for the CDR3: TGTGCCAGCAGCTTAGGACTGGACAGGAGAAACGGGGAGCTGTTTTTT. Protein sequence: CASSLGLDRRNGELFF.

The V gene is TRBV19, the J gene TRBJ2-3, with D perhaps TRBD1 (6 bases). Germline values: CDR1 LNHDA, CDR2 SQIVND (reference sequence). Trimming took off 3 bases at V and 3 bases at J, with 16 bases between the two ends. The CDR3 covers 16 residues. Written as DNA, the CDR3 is TGTGCCAGTAGTATGGGGGCTAGGAAGGAAACAGATACGCAGTATTTT. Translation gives CASSMGARKETDTQYF. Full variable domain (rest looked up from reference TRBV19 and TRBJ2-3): DGGITQSPKYLFRKEGQNVTLSCEQNLNHDAMYWYRQDPGQGLRLIYYSQIVNDFQKGDIAEGYSVSREKKESFPLTVTSAQKNPTAFYLCASSMGARKETDTQYFGPGTRLTVL.

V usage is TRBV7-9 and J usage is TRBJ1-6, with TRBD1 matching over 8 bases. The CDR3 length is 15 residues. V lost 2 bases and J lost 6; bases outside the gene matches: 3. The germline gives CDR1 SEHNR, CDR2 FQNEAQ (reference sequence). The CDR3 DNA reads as TGTGCCAGCAGCTTACGACAGGGGCTTAATTCACCCCTCCACTTT. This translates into CASSLRQGLNSPLHF.

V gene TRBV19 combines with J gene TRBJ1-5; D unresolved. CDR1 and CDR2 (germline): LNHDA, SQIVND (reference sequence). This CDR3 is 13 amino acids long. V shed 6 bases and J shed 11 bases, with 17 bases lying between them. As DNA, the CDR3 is TGTGCCAGTAGCCCCTCCGGCCCCGCGGCCCAGCATTTT. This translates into CASSPSGPAAQHF.

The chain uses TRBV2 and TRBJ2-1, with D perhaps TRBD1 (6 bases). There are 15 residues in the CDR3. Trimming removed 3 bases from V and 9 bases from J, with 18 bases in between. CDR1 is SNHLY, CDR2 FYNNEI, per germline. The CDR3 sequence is CASSDPARGSREQFF. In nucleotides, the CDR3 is TGTGCCAGCAGTGATCCGGCCAGGGGAAGCCGTGAGCAGTTCTTC.

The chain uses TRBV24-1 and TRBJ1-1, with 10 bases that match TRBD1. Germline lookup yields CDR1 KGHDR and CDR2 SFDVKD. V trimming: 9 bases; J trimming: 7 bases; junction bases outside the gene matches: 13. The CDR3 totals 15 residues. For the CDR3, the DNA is TGTGCCACCTCACACGTCGACAGGGGGCGTAATGAAGCTTTCTTT. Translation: CATSHVDRGRNEAFF.

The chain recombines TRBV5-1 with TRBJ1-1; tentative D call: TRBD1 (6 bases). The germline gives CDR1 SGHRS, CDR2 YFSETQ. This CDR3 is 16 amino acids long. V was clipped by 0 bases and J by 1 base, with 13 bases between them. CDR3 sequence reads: CASSLGFGQQNTEAFF. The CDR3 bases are TGCGCCAGCAGCTTGGGATTCGGACAGCAGAACACTGAAGCTTTCTTT.